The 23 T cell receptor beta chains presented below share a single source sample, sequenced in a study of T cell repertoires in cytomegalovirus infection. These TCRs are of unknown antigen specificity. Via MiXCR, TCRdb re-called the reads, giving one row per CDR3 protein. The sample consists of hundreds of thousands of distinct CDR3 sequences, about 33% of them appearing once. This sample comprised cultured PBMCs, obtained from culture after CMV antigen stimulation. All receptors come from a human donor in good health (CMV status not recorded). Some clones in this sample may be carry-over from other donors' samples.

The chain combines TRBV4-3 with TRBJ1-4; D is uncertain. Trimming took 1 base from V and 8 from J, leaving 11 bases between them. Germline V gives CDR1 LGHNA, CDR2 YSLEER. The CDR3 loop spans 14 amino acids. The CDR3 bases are TGCGCCAGCAGCCAAGTCCAGGAGAGGGAAAAACTGTTTTTT. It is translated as CASSQVQEREKLFF.

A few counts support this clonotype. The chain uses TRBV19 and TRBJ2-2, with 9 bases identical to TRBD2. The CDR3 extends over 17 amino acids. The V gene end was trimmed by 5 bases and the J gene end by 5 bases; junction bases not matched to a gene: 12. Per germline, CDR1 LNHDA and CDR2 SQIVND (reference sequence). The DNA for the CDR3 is TGTGCCAGTAGTGCCTCCGGCGGGAGGGCGAGAACCGGGGAGCTGTTTTTT. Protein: CASSASGGRARTGELFF.

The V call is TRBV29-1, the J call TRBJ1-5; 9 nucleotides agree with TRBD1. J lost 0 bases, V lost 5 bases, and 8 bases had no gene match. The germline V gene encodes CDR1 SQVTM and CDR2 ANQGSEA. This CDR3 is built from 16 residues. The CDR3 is CSVPAGTGNSNQPQHF. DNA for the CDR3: TGCAGCGTTCCCGCCGGGACAGGGAATAGCAATCAGCCCCAGCATTTT.

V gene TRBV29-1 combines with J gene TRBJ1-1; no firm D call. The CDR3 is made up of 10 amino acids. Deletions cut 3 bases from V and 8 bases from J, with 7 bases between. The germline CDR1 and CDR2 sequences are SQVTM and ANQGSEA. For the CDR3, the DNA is TGCAGCGTTGATTTGGGGGAAGCTTTCTTT. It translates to CSVDLGEAFF.

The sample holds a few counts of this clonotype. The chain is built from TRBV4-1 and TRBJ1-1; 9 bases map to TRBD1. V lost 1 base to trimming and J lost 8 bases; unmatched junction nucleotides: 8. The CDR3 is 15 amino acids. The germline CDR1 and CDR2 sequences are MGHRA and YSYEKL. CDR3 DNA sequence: TGCGCCAGCAGCCAAGTGGGACAGGGCGACTTAGAAGCTTTCTTT. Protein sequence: CASSQVGQGDLEAFF.

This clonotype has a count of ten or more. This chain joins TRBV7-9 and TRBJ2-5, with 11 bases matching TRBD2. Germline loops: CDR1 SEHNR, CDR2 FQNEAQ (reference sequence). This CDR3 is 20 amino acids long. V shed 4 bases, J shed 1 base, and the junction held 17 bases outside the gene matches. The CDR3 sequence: CASSSQPGLADLRVQETQYF. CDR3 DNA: TGTGCCAGCAGCTCACAGCCGGGACTAGCGGATTTGAGGGTCCAAGAGACCCAGTACTTC.

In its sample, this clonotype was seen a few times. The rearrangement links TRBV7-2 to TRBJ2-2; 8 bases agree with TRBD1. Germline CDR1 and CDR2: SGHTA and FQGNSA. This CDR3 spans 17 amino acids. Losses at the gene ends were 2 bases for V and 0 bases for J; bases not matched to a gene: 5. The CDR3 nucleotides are TGTGCCAGCAGCTTACCCCCAGGGGGCTCGAACACCGGGGAGCTGTTTTTT. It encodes CASSLPPGGSNTGELFF.

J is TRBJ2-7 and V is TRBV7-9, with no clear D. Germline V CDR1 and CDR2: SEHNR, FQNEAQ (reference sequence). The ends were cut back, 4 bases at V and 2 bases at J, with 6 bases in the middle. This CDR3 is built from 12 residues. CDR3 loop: CASSSDAYEQYF. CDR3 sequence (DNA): TGTGCCAGCAGCTCGGATGCCTACGAGCAGTACTTC.

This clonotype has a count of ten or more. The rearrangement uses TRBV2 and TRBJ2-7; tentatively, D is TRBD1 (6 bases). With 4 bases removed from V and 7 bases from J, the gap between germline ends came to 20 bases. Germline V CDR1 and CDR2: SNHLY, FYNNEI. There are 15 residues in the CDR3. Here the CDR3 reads CASSVLDSTLREQYF. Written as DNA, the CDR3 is TGTGCCAGCAGTGTTCTGGACAGTACCCTTAGAGAGCAGTACTTC.

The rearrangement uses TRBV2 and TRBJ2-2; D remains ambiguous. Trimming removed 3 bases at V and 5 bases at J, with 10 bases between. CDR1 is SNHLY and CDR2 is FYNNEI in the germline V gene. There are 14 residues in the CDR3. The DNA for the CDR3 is TGTGCCAGCAGTGACAGTTTGATAACCGGGGAGCTGTTTTTT. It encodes CASSDSLITGELFF.

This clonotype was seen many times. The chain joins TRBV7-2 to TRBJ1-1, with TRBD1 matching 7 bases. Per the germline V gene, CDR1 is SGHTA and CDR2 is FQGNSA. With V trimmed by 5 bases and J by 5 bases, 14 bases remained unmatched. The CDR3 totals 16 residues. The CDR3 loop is CASSPGTDGRRTEAFF. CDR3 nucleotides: TGTGCCAGCAGCCCCGGGACAGACGGACGAAGGACTGAAGCTTTCTTT.

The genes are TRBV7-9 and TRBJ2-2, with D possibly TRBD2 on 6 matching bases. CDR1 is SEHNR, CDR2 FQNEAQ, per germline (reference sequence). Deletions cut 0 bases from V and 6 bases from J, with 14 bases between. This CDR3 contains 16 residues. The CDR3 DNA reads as TGTGCCAGCAGCTTAGCGCGGAGGGTCCTCGCCGGGGAGCTGTTTTTT. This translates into CASSLARRVLAGELFF.

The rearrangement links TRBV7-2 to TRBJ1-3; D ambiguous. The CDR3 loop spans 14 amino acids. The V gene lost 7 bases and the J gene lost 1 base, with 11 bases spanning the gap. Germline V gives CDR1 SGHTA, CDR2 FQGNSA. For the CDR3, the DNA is TGTGCCAGCAATCCGGGAGGGTCTGGAAACACCATATATTTT. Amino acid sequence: CASNPGGSGNTIYF.

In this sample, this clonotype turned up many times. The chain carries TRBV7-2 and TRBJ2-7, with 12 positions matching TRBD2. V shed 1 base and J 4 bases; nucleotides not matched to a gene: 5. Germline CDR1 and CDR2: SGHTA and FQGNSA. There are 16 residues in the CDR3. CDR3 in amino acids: CASSLGLAGVGYEQYF. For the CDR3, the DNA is TGTGCCAGCAGCTTAGGACTAGCGGGAGTGGGGTACGAGCAGTACTTC.

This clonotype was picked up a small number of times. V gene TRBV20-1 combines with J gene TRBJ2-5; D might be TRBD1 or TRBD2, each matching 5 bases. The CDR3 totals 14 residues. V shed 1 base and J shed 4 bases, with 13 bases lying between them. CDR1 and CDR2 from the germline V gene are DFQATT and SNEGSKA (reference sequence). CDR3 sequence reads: CSARGGGGVETQYF. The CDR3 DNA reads TGCAGTGCTAGAGGCGGTGGGGGTGTAGAGACCCAGTACTTC.

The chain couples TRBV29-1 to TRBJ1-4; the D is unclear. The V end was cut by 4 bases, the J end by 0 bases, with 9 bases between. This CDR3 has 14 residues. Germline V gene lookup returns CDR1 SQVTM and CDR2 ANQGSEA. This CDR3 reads CSVVTAATNEKLFF. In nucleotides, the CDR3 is TGCAGCGTTGTGACCGCTGCAACTAATGAAAAACTGTTTTTT.

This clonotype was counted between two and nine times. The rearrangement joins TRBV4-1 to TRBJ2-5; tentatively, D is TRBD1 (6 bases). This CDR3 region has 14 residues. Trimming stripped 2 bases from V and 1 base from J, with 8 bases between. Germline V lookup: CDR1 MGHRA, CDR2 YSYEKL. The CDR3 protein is CASSQTGFQETQYF. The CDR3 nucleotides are TGCGCCAGCAGCCAAACAGGGTTCCAAGAGACCCAGTACTTC.

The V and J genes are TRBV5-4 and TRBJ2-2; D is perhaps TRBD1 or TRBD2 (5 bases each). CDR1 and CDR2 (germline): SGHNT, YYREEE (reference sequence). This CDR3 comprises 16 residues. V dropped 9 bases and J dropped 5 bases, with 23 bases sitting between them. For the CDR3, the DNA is TGTGCCAATCTCCAGGGCGGGCGACCTAATACCGGGGAGCTGTTTTTT. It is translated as CANLQGGRPNTGELFF.

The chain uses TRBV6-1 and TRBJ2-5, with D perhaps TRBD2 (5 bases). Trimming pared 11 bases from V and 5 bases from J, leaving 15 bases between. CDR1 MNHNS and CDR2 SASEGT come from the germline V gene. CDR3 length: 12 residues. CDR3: CALGGLAETQYF. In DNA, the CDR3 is TGTGCCCTAGGCGGGCTAGCTGAGACCCAGTACTTC.

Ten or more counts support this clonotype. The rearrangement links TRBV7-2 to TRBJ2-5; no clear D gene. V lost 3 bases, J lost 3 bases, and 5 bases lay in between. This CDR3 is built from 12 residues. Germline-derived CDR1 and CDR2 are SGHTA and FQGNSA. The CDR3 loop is CASSFDKETQYF. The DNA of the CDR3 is TGTGCCAGCAGCTTCGATAAAGAGACCCAGTACTTC.

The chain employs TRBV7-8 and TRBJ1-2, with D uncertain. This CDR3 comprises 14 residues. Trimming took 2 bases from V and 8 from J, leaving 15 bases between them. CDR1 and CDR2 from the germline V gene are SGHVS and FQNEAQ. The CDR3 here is CASSLSSSVGGYTF. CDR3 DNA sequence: TGTGCCAGCAGCTTATCAAGCTCTGTGGGGGGCTACACCTTC.

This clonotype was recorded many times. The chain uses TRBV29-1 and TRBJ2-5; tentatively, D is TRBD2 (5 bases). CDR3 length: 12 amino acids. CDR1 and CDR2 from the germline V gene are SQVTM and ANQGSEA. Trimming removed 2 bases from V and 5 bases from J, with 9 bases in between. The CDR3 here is CSVEPGKETQYF. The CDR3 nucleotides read TGCAGCGTTGAACCGGGGAAGGAGACCCAGTACTTC.

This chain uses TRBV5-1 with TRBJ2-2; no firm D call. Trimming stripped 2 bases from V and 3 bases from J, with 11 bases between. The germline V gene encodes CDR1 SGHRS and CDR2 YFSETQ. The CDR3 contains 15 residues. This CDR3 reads CASSFRSSDTGELFF. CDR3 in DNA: TGCGCCAGCAGCTTCAGGTCCTCAGACACCGGGGAGCTGTTTTTT.